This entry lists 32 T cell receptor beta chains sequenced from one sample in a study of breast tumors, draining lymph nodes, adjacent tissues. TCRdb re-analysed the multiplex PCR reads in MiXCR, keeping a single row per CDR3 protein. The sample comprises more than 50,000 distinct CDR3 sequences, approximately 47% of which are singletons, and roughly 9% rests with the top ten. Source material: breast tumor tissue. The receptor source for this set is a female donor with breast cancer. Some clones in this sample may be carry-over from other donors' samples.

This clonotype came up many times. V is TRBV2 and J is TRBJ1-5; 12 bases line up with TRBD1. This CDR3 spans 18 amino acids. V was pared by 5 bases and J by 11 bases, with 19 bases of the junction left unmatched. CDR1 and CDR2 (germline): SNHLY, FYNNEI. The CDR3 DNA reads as TGTGCCAGCAGTCGCGGGACAGGGGGCGCCACTGGGCGTGGGGCCCAGCATTTT. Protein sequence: CASSRGTGGATGRGAQHF. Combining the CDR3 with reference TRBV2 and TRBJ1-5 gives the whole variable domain EPEVTQTPSHQVTQMGQEVILRCVPISNHLYFYWYRQILGQKVEFLVSFYNNEISEKSEIFDDQFSVERPDGSNFTLKIRSTKLEDSAMYFCASSRGTGGATGRGAQHFGDGTRLSIL.

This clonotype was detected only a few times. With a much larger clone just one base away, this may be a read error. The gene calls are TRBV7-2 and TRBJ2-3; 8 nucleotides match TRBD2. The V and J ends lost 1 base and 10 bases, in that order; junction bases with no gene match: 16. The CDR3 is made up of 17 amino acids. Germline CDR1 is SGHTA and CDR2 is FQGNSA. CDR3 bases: TGTGCCAGCAGCTTAGTTGTAGGGAGCGGGAGAGGGAATCCGCAGTATTTT. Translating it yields CASSLVVGSGRGNPQYF.

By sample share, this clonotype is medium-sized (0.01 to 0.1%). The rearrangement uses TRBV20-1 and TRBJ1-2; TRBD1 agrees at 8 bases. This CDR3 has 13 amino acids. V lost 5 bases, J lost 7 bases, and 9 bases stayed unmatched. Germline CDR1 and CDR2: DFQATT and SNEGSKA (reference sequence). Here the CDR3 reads CSAQTGVSSGYTF. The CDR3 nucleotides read TGCAGTGCTCAGACAGGGGTCTCCTCTGGCTACACCTTC.

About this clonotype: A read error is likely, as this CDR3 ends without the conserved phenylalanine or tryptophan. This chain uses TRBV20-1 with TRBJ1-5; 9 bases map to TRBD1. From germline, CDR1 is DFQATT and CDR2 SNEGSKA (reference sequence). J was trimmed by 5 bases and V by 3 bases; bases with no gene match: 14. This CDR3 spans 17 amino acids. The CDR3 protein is CSARPDRGYIGDQPQHL. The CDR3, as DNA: TGCAGTGCTAGGCCGGACAGGGGATATATTGGCGATCAGCCCCAGCATCTT.

In nucleotides, the CDR3 is TGTGCCAGCGTTGAACCGGGACAGCTTAATGAAAAACTGTTTTTT. Translating gives CASVEPGQLNEKLFF. V gene TRBV6-4 combines with J gene TRBJ1-4; 7 bases fit TRBD1. CDR1 MRHNA and CDR2 SNTAGT come from the germline V gene. The V segment lost 8 bases and the J segment 4 bases; nucleotides outside the gene matches: 10. This CDR3 contains 15 residues.

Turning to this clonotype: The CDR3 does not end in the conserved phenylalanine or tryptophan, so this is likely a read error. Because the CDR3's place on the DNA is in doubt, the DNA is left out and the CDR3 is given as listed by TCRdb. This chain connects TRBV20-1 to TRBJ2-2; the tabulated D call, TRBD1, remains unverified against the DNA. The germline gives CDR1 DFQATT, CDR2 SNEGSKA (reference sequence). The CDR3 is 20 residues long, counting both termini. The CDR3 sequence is CSAPLRAYGYTFGSERGTAD.

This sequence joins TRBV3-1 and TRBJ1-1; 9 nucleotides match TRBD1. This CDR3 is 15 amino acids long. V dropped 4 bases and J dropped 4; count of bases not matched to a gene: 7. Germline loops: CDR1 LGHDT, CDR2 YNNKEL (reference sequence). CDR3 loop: CASSLRGQGGTEAFF. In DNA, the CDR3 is TGTGCCAGCAGCCTAAGGGGACAGGGCGGCACTGAAGCTTTCTTT.

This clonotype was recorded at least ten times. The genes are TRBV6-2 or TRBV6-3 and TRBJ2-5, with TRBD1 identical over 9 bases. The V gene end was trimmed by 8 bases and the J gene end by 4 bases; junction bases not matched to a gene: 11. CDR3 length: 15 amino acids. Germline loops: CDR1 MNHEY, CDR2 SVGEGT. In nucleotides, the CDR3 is TGTGCCAGCTATCGCCCGGGACAGGGATCAGAGACCCAGTACTTC. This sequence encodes CASYRPGQGSETQYF.

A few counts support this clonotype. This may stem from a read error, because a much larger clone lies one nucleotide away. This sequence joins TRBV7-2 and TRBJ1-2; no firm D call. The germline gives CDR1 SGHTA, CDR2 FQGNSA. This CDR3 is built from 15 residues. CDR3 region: CASSLTPISGYGYPF. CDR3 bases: TGTGCCAGCAGCTTAACCCCTATTTCGGGTTATGGCTACCCCTTC.

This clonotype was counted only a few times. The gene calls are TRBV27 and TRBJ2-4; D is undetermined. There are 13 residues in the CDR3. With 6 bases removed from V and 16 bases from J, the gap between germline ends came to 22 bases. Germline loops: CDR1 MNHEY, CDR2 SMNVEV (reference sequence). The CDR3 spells CASSYAAWARIYF. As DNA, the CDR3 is TGTGCCAGCAGCTATGCCGCCTGGGCCCGAATTTACTTC.

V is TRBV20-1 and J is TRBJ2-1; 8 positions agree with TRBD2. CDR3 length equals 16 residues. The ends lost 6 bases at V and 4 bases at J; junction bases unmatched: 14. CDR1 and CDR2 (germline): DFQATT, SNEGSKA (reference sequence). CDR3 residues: CSAETTGGPSYNEQFF. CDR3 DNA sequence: TGCAGTGCCGAGACGACGGGGGGGCCCTCGTACAATGAGCAGTTCTTC.

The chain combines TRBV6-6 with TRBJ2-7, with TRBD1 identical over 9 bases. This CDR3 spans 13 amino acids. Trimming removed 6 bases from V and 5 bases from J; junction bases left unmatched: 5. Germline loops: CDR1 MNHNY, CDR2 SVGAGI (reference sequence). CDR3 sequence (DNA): TGTGCCAGCAGCCCCGGGACAGGGAACGAGCAGTACTTC. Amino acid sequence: CASSPGTGNEQYF.

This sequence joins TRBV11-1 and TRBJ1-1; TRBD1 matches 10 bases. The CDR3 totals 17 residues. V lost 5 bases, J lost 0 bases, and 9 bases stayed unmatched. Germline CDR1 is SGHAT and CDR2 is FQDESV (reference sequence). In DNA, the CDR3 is TGTGCCAGCAGCCAAGTCCCGGGACAGGGGTTGAACACTGAAGCTTTCTTT. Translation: CASSQVPGQGLNTEAFF.

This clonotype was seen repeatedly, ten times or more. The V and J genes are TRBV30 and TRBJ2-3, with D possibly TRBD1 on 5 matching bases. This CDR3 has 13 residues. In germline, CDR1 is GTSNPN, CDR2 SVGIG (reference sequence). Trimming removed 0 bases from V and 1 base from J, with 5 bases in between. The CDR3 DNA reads TGTGCCTGGAGTGTAGGGGGCACAGATACGCAGTATTTT. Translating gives CAWSVGGTDTQYF.

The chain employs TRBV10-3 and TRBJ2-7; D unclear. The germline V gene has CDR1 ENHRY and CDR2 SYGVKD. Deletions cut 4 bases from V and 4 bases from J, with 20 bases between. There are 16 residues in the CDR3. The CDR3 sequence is CAISATGRGIGYEQYF. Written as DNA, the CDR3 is TGTGCCATCAGTGCTACTGGACGCGGTATAGGTTACGAGCAGTACTTC.

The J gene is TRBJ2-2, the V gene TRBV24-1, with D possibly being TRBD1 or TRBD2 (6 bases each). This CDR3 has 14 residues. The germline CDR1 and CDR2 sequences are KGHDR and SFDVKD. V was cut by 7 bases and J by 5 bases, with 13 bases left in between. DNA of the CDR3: TGTGCCACCAGGGGGGGCAGCTCAACCGGGGAGCTGTTTTTT. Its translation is CATRGGSSTGELFF.

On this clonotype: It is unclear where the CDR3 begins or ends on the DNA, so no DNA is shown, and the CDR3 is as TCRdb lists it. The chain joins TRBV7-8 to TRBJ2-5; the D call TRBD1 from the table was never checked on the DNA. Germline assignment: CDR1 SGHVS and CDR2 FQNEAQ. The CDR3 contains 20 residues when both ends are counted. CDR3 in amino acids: CASSLDRGVQPQHFGETQYF.

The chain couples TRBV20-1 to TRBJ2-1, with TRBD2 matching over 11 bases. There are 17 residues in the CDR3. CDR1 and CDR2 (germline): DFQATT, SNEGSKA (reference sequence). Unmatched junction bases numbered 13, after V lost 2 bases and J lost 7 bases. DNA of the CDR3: TGCAGTGCTAGAACAAGTAGCGGGGGGGCCGGTAGGAATGAGCAGTTCTTC. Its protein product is CSARTSSGGAGRNEQFF.

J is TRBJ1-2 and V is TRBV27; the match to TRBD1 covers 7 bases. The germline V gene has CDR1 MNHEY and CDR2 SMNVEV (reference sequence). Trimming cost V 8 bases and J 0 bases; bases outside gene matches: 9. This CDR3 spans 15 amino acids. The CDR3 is CASRHSQGTNYGYTF. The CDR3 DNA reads TGTGCCAGCCGGCACTCACAGGGGACTAACTATGGCTACACCTTC.

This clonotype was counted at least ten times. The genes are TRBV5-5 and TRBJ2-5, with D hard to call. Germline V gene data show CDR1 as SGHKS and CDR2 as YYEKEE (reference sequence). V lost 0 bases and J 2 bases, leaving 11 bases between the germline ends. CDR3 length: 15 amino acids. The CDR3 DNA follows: TGTGCCAGCAGCTTGGTTACAGCTTCACAAGAGACCCAGTACTTC. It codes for CASSLVTASQETQYF. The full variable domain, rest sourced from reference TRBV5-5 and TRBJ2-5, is DAGVTQSPTHLIKTRGQQVTLRCSPISGHKSVSWYQQVLGQGPQFIFQYYEKEERGRGNFPDRFSARQFPNYSSELNVNALLLGDSALYLCASSLVTASQETQYFGPGTRLLVL.

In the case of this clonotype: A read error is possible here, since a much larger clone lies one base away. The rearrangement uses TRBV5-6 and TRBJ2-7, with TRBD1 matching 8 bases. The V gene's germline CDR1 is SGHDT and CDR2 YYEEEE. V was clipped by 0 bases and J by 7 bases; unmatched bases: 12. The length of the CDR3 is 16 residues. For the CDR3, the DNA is TGTGCCAGCAGCTTGGTGGGCCCGGACAGGGCGGGTGAGCAGTACTTC. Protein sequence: CASSLVGPDRAGEQYF.

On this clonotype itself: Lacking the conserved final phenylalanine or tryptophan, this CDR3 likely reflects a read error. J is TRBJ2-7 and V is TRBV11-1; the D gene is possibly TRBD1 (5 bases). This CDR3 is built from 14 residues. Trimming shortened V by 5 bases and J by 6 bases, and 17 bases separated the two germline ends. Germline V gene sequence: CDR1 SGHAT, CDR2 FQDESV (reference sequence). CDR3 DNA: TGTGCCAGCAGCCCTAGGGGATTTGCCGGCGAGCAGTACCTC. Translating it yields CASSPRGFAGEQYL.

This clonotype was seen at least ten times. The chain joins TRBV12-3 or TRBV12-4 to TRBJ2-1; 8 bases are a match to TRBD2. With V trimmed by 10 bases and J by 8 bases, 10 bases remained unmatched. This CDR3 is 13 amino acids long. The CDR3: CATAGTRSYEQFF. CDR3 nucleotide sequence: TGTGCCACAGCCGGGACTAGGAGTTATGAGCAGTTCTTC.

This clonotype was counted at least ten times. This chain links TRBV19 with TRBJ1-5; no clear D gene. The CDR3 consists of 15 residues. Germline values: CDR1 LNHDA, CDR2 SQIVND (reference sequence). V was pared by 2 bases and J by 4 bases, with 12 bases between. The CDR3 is CASSIMSGRNQPQHF. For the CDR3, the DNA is TGTGCCAGTAGTATAATGTCCGGGCGAAATCAGCCCCAGCATTTT.

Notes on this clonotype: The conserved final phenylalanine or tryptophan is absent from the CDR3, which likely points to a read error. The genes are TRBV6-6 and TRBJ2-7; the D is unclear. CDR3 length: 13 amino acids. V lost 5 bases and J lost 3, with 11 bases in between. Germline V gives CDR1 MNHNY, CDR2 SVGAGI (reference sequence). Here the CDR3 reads CASSATGDYEQYS. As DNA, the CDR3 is TGTGCCAGCAGTGCGACTGGGGACTACGAGCAGTACTCC.

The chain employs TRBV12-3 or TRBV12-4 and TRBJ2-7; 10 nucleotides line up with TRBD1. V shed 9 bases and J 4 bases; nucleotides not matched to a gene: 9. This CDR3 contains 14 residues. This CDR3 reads CASRRRQGAYEQYF. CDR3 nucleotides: TGTGCCAGTCGGCGCCGACAGGGGGCGTACGAGCAGTACTTC.

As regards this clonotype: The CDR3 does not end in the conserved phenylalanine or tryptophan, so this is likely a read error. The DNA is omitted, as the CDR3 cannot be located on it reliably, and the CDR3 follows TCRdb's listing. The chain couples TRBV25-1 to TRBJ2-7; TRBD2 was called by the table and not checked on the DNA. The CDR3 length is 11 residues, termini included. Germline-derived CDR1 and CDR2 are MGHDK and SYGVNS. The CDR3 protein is CASSQSGERYL.

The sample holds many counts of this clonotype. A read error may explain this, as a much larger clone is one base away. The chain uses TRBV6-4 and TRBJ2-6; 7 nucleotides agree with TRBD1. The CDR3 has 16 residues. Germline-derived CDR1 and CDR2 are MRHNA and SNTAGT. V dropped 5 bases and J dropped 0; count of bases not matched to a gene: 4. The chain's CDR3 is CASSPDRASGANVLTF. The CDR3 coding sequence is TGTGCCAGCAGTCCCGACAGGGCCTCTGGGGCCAACGTCCTGACTTTC.

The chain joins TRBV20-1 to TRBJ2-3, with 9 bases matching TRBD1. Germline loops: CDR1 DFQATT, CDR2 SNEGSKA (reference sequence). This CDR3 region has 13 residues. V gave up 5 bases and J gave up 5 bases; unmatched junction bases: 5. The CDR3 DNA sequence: TGCAGTGCTTTCCGGACAGGGGAAGATACGCAGTATTTT. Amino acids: CSAFRTGEDTQYF.

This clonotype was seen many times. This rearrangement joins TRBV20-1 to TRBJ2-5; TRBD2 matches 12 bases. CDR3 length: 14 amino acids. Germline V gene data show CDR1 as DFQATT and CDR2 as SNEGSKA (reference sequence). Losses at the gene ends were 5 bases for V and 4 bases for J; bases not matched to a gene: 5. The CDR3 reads CSAFLAGGPETQYF. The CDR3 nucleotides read TGCAGTGCTTTTCTAGCGGGGGGGCCAGAGACCCAGTACTTC.

CDR3 region: CASSFTASYEQYF. Here the CDR3 DNA reads TGTGCCAGCAGCTTTACAGCTTCCTACGAGCAGTACTTC. The chain employs TRBV7-2 and TRBJ2-7; unclear D gene. Trimming shortened V by 3 bases and J by 1 base, and 7 bases separated the two germline ends. The V gene's germline CDR1 is SGHTA and CDR2 FQGNSA. The length of the CDR3 is 13 residues.

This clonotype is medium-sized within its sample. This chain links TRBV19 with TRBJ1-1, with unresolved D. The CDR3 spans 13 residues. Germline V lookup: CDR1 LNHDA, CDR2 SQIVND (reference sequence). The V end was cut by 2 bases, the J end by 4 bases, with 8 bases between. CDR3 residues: CASSIRAGTEAFF. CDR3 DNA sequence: TGTGCCAGTAGTATAAGGGCGGGCACTGAAGCTTTCTTT. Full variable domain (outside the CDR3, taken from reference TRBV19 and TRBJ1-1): DGGITQSPKYLFRKEGQNVTLSCEQNLNHDAMYWYRQDPGQGLRLIYYSQIVNDFQKGDIAEGYSVSREKKESFPLTVTSAQKNPTAFYLCASSIRAGTEAFFGQGTRLTVV.